The 28 T cell receptor beta chains in this list originate from one sample, sequenced in a study of vaccination and CD4 T cells after COVID-19. These receptors have no known antigen. Regarding treatment: approximately 10-day PBMC culture with coronavirus spike peptide pools or control peptides (ViraFEST assay). Cultured CD4+ T cell DNA underwent sequencing with the Oncomine TCR Beta short-read assay. TCRdb redid the calling of the PCR reads with MiXCR, one entry per CDR3 protein. Among more than 15,000 distinct CDR3 sequences listed, roughly 40% were seen once. Sample: CD4+ T cells from blood, cultured in vitro, taken after SARS-CoV-2 vaccination. The receptors were gathered from a human donor who had recovered from COVID-19.

This clonotype qualifies as medium-sized. The chain joins TRBV20-1 to TRBJ2-5, with 7 positions matching TRBD2. CDR3 length: 14 residues. J lost 2 bases, V lost 6 bases, and 9 bases had no gene match. Germline V CDR1 and CDR2: DFQATT, SNEGSKA (reference sequence). CDR3 nucleotide sequence: TGCAGTGCCAGTCGAGGAGCGGGACAAGAGACCCAGTACTTC. Its translation is CSASRGAGQETQYF.

This sequence joins TRBV6-1 and TRBJ1-5; D is unresolved. The CDR3 is 12 residues long. The germline V and J ends were trimmed by 3 bases and 11 bases, with 11 bases remaining between them. Germline values: CDR1 MNHNS, CDR2 SASEGT. The CDR3, as DNA: TGTGCCAGCAGTGACCGGCTCCAGGCCCAGCATTTT. This translates into CASSDRLQAQHF.

The J gene is TRBJ1-1, the V gene TRBV7-3, with D possibly being TRBD1 (5 bases). With 3 bases removed from V and 7 bases from J, the gap between germline ends came to 12 bases. The CDR3 is made up of 13 amino acids. CDR1 SGHTA and CDR2 FQGTGA come from the germline V gene. The CDR3 here is CASSFYDRDEAFF. Written as DNA, the CDR3 is TGTGCCAGCAGCTTCTACGACAGAGATGAAGCTTTCTTT. Full variable domain (remainder filled in from reference TRBV7-3 and TRBJ1-1): GAGVSQTPSNKVTEKGKYVELRCDPISGHTALYWYRQSLGQGPEFLIYFQGTGAADDSGLPNDRFFAVRPEGSVSTLKIQRTERGDSAVYLCASSFYDRDEAFFGQGTRLTVV.

This clonotype was seen more than once but under ten times. The gene calls are TRBV11-3 and TRBJ2-3; 14 bases align to TRBD2. CDR1 and CDR2 from the germline V gene are SGHNT and YENEEA. The CDR3 runs 17 residues. Trimming cost V 5 bases and J 2 bases; bases outside gene matches: 6. The CDR3 sequence: CASSQGTSGGPTDTQYF. CDR3 nucleotides: TGTGCCAGCAGCCAGGGGACTAGCGGGGGCCCCACAGATACGCAGTATTTT.

This clonotype showed up just a few times. The gene calls are TRBV7-2 and TRBJ2-1; D is unclear. V was trimmed by 5 bases and J by 10 bases, leaving 6 bases between them. Germline V CDR1 and CDR2: SGHTA, FQGNSA. The length of the CDR3 is 10 residues. The DNA for the CDR3 is TGTGCCAGCAGCCATGGAGAGCAGTTCTTC. It codes for CASSHGEQFF.

This clonotype has a single count. The chain combines TRBV5-1 with TRBJ2-2; TRBD1 matches at 8 bases. This CDR3 has 16 amino acids. The germline V gene has CDR1 SGHRS and CDR2 YFSETQ. V was clipped by 4 bases and J by 1 base; unmatched bases: 6. CDR3 bases: TGCGCCAGCAGCCGGACAGGGTCCAAGAACACCGGGGAGCTGTTTTTT. Protein product: CASSRTGSKNTGELFF.

The rearrangement joins TRBV27 to TRBJ2-3, with D uncertain. The CDR3 sequence is 15 residues long. V was pared by 1 base and J by 2 bases, with 10 bases between. Germline CDR1 MNHEY, CDR2 SMNVEV (reference sequence). The CDR3 DNA follows: TGTGCCAGCAGTTTATTTCAGTCTAACACAGATACGCAGTATTTT. Its protein is CASSLFQSNTDTQYF.

The chain combines TRBV7-9 with TRBJ2-5, with unresolved D. This CDR3 region has 15 residues. Deletions cut 1 base from V and 2 bases from J, with 11 bases between. CDR1 and CDR2 from the germline V gene are SEHNR and FQNEAQ (reference sequence). CDR3 in amino acids: CASSLDHGEQETQYF. The DNA of the CDR3 is TGTGCCAGCAGCTTAGATCATGGGGAACAAGAGACCCAGTACTTC.

The V call is TRBV5-1, the J call TRBJ1-2, with 10 bases fitting TRBD1. The J segment lost 5 bases and the V segment lost 4 bases, leaving 5 bases of the junction unmatched. The CDR3 runs to 14 residues. Germline V lookup: CDR1 SGHRS, CDR2 YFSETQ. CDR3 DNA: TGCGCCAGCAGCCTGGACAGGGGGGCTTATGGCTACACCTTC. It translates to CASSLDRGAYGYTF.

The gene calls are TRBV6-1 and TRBJ1-2, with D possibly TRBD1 on 5 matching bases. This CDR3 is 13 amino acids long. Germline V CDR1 and CDR2: MNHNS, SASEGT. V lost 6 bases to trimming and J lost 3 bases, with 11 bases between them. The CDR3 loop reads CASSTRAYYGYTF. The CDR3 nucleotides are TGTGCCAGCAGCACCAGGGCTTACTATGGCTACACCTTC.

The rearrangement joins TRBV29-1 to TRBJ2-1; 7 nucleotides agree with TRBD2. Trimming took 7 bases from V and 5 from J; bases not matched to a gene: 2. This CDR3 spans 11 amino acids. Germline V CDR1 and CDR2: SQVTM, ANQGSEA. The CDR3 DNA is TGCAGCGCCGGGACTAACAATGAGCAGTTCTTC. It specifies CSAGTNNEQFF.

This clonotype has more than one count but fewer than ten. J is TRBJ1-5 and V is TRBV28; 9 bases agree with TRBD1. The V segment lost 6 bases and the J segment 9 bases; nucleotides outside the gene matches: 9. CDR3 length: 14 residues. Germline CDR1 MDHEN, CDR2 SYDVKM. CDR3 sequence: CASRHSGQGRPQHF. CDR3 nucleotide sequence: TGTGCCAGCAGGCACAGCGGACAGGGGCGGCCCCAGCATTTT.

The rearrangement uses TRBV21-1 and TRBJ1-3. TRBV21-1 is noted as a pseudogene. The CDR3 is 12 amino acids. The CDR3 bases are TGTGGCCCGATGAGCTCTGGAAACACCATATATTTT. Translation: CGPMSSGNTIYF.

The V gene is TRBV2, the J gene TRBJ2-1; tentatively, D is TRBD2 (5 bases). The CDR3 is 14 amino acids. The ends were cut back, 0 bases at V and 9 bases at J, with 12 bases in the middle. Germline CDR1 is SNHLY and CDR2 is FYNNEI. The CDR3 loop reads CASSEARGYGEQFF. CDR3 DNA sequence: TGTGCCAGCAGTGAAGCGCGCGGGTACGGTGAGCAGTTCTTC. Looking up the rest from reference TRBV2 and TRBJ2-1 gives the full variable domain: EPEVTQTPSHQVTQMGQEVILRCVPISNHLYFYWYRQILGQKVEFLVSFYNNEISEKSEIFDDQFSVERPDGSNFTLKIRSTKLEDSAMYFCASSEARGYGEQFFGPGTRLTVL.

The table lists this clonotype with a few counts. The chain uses TRBV15 and TRBJ2-1, with D possibly being TRBD1 or TRBD2 (5 bases each). The ends were cut back, 3 bases at V and 8 bases at J, with 20 bases in the middle. This CDR3 comprises 16 residues. Per germline, CDR1 LNHNV and CDR2 YYDKDF (reference sequence). As DNA, the CDR3 is TGTGCCACCAGCAGGGGGTGGGGGAGTTCGGTCTATGAGCAGTTCTTC. It translates to CATSRGWGSSVYEQFF.

This clonotype was recorded only once. The rearrangement joins TRBV2 to TRBJ2-7; 8 nucleotides align to TRBD1. The V gene end was trimmed by 4 bases and the J gene end by 2 bases; junction bases not matched to a gene: 10. Per the germline V gene, CDR1 is SNHLY and CDR2 is FYNNEI. The CDR3 has 16 residues. CDR3 amino acids: CASSGLGQGRAYEQYF. In DNA, the CDR3 is TGTGCCAGCAGTGGCCTTGGACAGGGACGGGCCTACGAGCAGTACTTC.

By sample share, this clonotype is medium-sized (0.01 to 0.1%). The chain uses TRBV20-1 and TRBJ2-7, with D perhaps being TRBD1 or TRBD2 (5 bases each). This CDR3 region has 12 residues. Germline V gene lookup returns CDR1 DFQATT and CDR2 SNEGSKA (reference sequence). V was cut by 6 bases and J by 7 bases, with 16 bases left in between. CDR3 protein: CSAAGSWGEQYF. The CDR3 coding sequence is TGCAGTGCAGCCGGATCATGGGGGGAGCAGTACTTC.

This sequence joins TRBV28 and TRBJ1-5; no clear D gene. Looked up from germline, CDR1 is MDHEN and CDR2 is SYDVKM. The germline V and J ends were trimmed by 5 bases and 1 base, with 15 bases remaining between them. The CDR3 spans 16 residues. CDR3 residues: CASSNFRGSSNQPQHF. CDR3 nucleotides: TGTGCCAGCAGTAACTTCCGAGGAAGCAGCAATCAGCCCCAGCATTTT.

This clonotype was detected only a few times. The V gene is TRBV7-8, the J gene TRBJ1-3; D is ambiguous. Trimming left V 3 bases short and J 6 bases short, with 9 bases between. This CDR3 has 13 residues. Germline-derived CDR1 and CDR2 are SGHVS and FQNEAQ. CDR3 amino acids: CASSFSDANTIYF. Here the CDR3 DNA reads TGTGCCAGCAGCTTTTCCGATGCAAACACCATATATTTT.

In this sample, this clonotype turned up a few times. The rearrangement links TRBV11-1 to TRBJ1-1, with TRBD1 matching over 8 bases. The germline CDR1 and CDR2 sequences are SGHAT and FQDESV (reference sequence). This CDR3 spans 15 amino acids. V shed 2 bases, J shed 5 bases, and the junction held 7 bases outside the gene matches. CDR3 sequence (DNA): TGTGCCAGCAGCTTAAAGGCAGGGGGCATTACTGAAGCTTTCTTT. Translation: CASSLKAGGITEAFF.

This clonotype was seen a single time. The chain is built from TRBV19 and TRBJ2-7, with D possibly matching TRBD1 (6 bases). The CDR3 spans 12 residues. Trimming removed 4 bases from V and 5 bases from J, with 9 bases in between. The germline V gene encodes CDR1 LNHDA and CDR2 SQIVND (reference sequence). The CDR3 is CASSTNRDEQYF. The CDR3 DNA reads TGTGCCAGTAGTACCAACAGGGACGAGCAGTACTTC. The full variable domain, completed using reference TRBV19 and TRBJ2-7, is DGGITQSPKYLFRKEGQNVTLSCEQNLNHDAMYWYRQDPGQGLRLIYYSQIVNDFQKGDIAEGYSVSREKKESFPLTVTSAQKNPTAFYLCASSTNRDEQYFGPGTRLTVT.

V and J are TRBV4-1 and TRBJ1-1; maybe TRBD1 (5 bases). V lost 4 bases, J lost 3 bases, and 15 bases lay in between. This CDR3 region has 15 residues. Germline values: CDR1 MGHRA, CDR2 YSYEKL. CDR3 protein: CASSRGPPGDTEAFF. CDR3 nucleotide sequence: TGCGCCAGCAGCCGCGGACCCCCGGGGGACACTGAAGCTTTCTTT.

CDR3 sequence: CASSQEKGLAGDTQYF. DNA of the CDR3: TGTGCCAGCAGCCAAGAGAAAGGACTAGCGGGGGATACGCAGTATTTT. This sequence joins TRBV4-2 and TRBJ2-3; 12 nucleotides match TRBD2. The germline gives CDR1 LGHNA, CDR2 YNFKEQ. The V gene end was trimmed by 0 bases and the J gene end by 6 bases; junction bases not matched to a gene: 4. The CDR3 has 16 residues.

The V gene is TRBV20-1, the J gene TRBJ2-1, with a possible D match to TRBD2 (6 bases). The V gene lost 6 bases and the J gene lost 2 bases, with 14 bases spanning the gap. CDR3 length: 14 residues. Per germline, CDR1 DFQATT and CDR2 SNEGSKA (reference sequence). The CDR3 coding sequence is TGCAGTGCAAAGCGGGCCGCGACCTACAATGAGCAGTTCTTC. Translated, it gives CSAKRAATYNEQFF.

The CDR3 DNA sequence: TGTGCCAGTAGGCCGGACGGACTCTCTGGGGCCAACGTCCTGACTTTC. Its protein product is CASRPDGLSGANVLTF. J is TRBJ2-6 and V is TRBV19; a possible D gene is TRBD2 (5 bases). Trimming left V 6 bases short and J 0 bases short, with 12 bases between. The CDR3 runs to 16 residues. Germline CDR1 and CDR2: LNHDA and SQIVND (reference sequence).

The CDR3 bases are TGTGCCAGCAGTTACGACCGTATCAGGGGGGGACACGACGATGAGCAGTTCTTC. The encoded protein is CASSYDRIRGGHDDEQFF. The rearrangement uses TRBV6-5 and TRBJ2-1; D possibly uses TRBD1 or TRBD2 (7 bases each). Trimming shortened V by 2 bases and J by 8 bases, and 25 bases separated the two germline ends. The CDR3 spans 18 residues. Per germline, CDR1 MNHEY and CDR2 SVGAGI.

This clonotype was detected a few times. The chain uses TRBV20-1 and TRBJ2-1; D is unclear. The CDR3 is 15 amino acids. The ends were cut back, 2 bases at V and 6 bases at J, with 17 bases in the middle. Germline-derived CDR1 and CDR2 are DFQATT and SNEGSKA (reference sequence). In DNA, the CDR3 is TGCAGTGCTAGACCGGCGAGTTCGGCAACCAATGAGCAGTTCTTC. As protein: CSARPASSATNEQFF.

This clonotype was seen a handful of times. The chain employs TRBV2 and TRBJ1-1; TRBD1 aligns across 8 bases. The CDR3 loop spans 13 amino acids. With V trimmed by 5 bases and J by 3 bases, 2 bases remained unmatched. The germline V gene encodes CDR1 SNHLY and CDR2 FYNNEI. CDR3 region: CASSTDRDTEAFF. In DNA form, the CDR3 reads TGTGCCAGCAGTACGGACAGGGACACTGAAGCTTTCTTT. The full variable domain, completed using reference TRBV2 and TRBJ1-1, is EPEVTQTPSHQVTQMGQEVILRCVPISNHLYFYWYRQILGQKVEFLVSFYNNEISEKSEIFDDQFSVERPDGSNFTLKIRSTKLEDSAMYFCASSTDRDTEAFFGQGTRLTVV.